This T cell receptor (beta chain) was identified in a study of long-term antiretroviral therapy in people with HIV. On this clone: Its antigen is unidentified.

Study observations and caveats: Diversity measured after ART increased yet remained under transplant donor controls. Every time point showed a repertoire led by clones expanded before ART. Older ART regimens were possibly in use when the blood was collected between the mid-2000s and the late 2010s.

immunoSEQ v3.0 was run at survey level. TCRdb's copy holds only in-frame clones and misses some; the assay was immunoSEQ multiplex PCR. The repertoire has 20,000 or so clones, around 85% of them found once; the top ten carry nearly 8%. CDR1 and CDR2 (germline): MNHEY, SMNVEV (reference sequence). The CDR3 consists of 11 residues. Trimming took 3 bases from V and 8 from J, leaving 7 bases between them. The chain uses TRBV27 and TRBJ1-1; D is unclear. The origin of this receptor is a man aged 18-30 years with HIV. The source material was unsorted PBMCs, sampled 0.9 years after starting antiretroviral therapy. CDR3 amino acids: CASSFLGEAFF. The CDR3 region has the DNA TGTGCCAGCAGTTTTCTTGGAGAAGCTTTCTTT.